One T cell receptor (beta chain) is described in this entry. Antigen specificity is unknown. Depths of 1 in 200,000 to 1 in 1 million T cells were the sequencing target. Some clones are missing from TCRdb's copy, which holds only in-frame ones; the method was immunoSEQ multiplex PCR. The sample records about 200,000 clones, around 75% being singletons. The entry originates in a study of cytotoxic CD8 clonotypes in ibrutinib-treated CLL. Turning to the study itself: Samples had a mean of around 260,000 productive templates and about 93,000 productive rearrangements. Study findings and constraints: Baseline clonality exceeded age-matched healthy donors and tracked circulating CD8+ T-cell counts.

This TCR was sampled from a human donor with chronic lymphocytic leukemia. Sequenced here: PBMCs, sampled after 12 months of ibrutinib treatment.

CDR3 sequence: CASSQRLGSGGSEQYF. The DNA of the CDR3 is TGTGCCAGCAGCCAGCGACTTGGTAGCGGGGGCTCGGAGCAGTACTTC. This chain links TRBV21-1 with TRBJ2-7; the D call TRBD2 from the table was never checked on the DNA. TRBV21-1 is marked as a pseudogene. The length of the CDR3 is 16 residues.